A selection of T cell receptor beta chains follows, all from one sample in a study of T-cell memory formation after mild COVID-19. TCRdb itself ran the 5' RACE reads through MiXCR, one entry per CDR3 protein. The table has about 610,000 distinct CDR3 sequences, around a sixth seen once. What was sequenced was PBMCs or a T cell subset sorted from them (not recorded which). The receptors here all came from an adult woman who had mild COVID-19 (a few samples of this study predate the infection). Cell type and time point are not known. The CDR3 runs from the conserved cysteine through the conserved F or W. The D gene is left open where the match is weak. Some rows mark clone size as missing; the rest say once, few, many or name a class of expanded clone.

TRBJ1-1 18 NA TRBV12-3/TRBV12-4 once CASSPTGSLTPMNTEAFF TGTGCCAGCAGTCCTACAGGGTCCCTAACGCCAATGAACACTGAAGCTTTCTTT
TRBJ2-1 15 NA TRBV5-6 once CASILSGPPPDEQFF TGTGCCAGCATCCTCAGCGGACCTCCTCCGGATGAGCAGTTCTTC
TRBJ2-1 14 TRBD2 TRBV20-1 NA CSASRRGGHDEQFF TGCAGTGCTAGTCGGCGGGGGGGCCACGATGAGCAGTTCTTC
TRBJ2-6 15 NA TRBV7-8 NA CASSLVHSGANVLTF TGTGCCAGCAGCTTAGTTCACTCTGGGGCCAACGTCCTGACTTTC
TRBJ2-3 15 TRBD1 TRBV5-4 NA CASSFRDRSADTQYF TGTGCCAGCAGCTTCCGGGACAGGTCGGCAGATACGCAGTATTTT
TRBJ1-2 14 NA TRBV7-9 NA CASSLAGPIYGYTF TGTGCCAGCAGCTTAGCAGGACCCATCTATGGCTACACCTTC
TRBJ2-2 13 TRBD1 TRBV12-3/TRBV12-4 NA CASKGQETGELFF TGTGCCAGCAAAGGACAGGAAACCGGGGAGCTGTTTTTT
TRBJ2-2 17 TRBD1 TRBV3-1 NA CASSPRAGQGNTGELFF TGTGCCAGCAGCCCTCGAGCGGGACAGGGTAACACCGGGGAGCTGTTTTTT
TRBJ2-7 15 TRBD1 TRBV7-9 NA CASSLGGQVGNEQYF TGTGCCAGCAGCTTAGGGGGACAGGTCGGGAACGAGCAGTACTTC
TRBJ2-2 11 NA TRBV24-1 few CATRATGELFF TGTGCCACCAGGGCGACCGGGGAGCTGTTTTTT
TRBJ2-7 16 NA TRBV4-2 NA CASSHADLSTAREQYF TGTGCCAGCAGCCATGCCGACTTGTCTACCGCCCGAGAGCAGTACTTC
TRBJ2-1 15 NA TRBV12-3/TRBV12-4 many CASSRQKNPYNEQFF TGTGCCAGCAGTCGACAGAAGAACCCGTACAATGAGCAGTTCTTC
TRBJ2-3 15 NA TRBV7-2 few CASSFSGVRTDTQYF TGTGCCAGCAGCTTCTCGGGAGTGAGGACAGATACGCAGTATTTT
TRBJ2-1 16 TRBD2 TRBV12-3/TRBV12-4 few CASSLGWGGAYNEQFF TGTGCCAGCAGTTTAGGGTGGGGAGGGGCCTACAATGAGCAGTTCTTC
TRBJ2-2 17 TRBD2 TRBV24-1 few CATSDRVAGANTGELFF TGTGCCACCAGTGATAGAGTCGCGGGGGCGAACACCGGGGAGCTGTTTTTT
TRBJ2-5 11 NA TRBV6-2/TRBV6-3 few CASTRRETQYF TGTGCCAGCACTCGGAGGGAGACCCAGTACTTC
TRBJ2-7 15 NA TRBV5-5 NA CASSFLDVGSYEQYF TGTGCCAGCAGCTTTTTGGACGTAGGCTCCTACGAGCAGTACTTC
TRBJ2-1 15 TRBD2 TRBV15 few CATSRASGSGNEQFF TGTGCCACCAGCAGAGCTAGCGGGAGTGGTAATGAGCAGTTCTTC
TRBJ1-2 15 TRBD1 TRBV20-1 NA CSARPRTGSSYGYTF TGCAGTGCTAGACCGAGGACAGGGTCTAGCTATGGCTACACCTTC
TRBJ2-2 14 TRBD1 TRBV12-3/TRBV12-4 many CASSLTGGTGELFF TGTGCCAGCAGTTTAACAGGGGGGACCGGGGAGCTGTTTTTT
TRBJ2-3 11 NA TRBV12-3/TRBV12-4 few CASGYPDTQYF TGTGCCAGCGGCTACCCCGATACGCAGTATTTT
TRBJ1-1 13 NA TRBV20-1 NA CSAFTDRNTEAFF TGCAGTGCTTTCACGGATCGGAACACTGAAGCTTTCTTT
TRBJ1-5 13 NA TRBV6-1 few CASRRRSNQPQHF TGTGCCAGCAGGAGGAGGAGCAATCAGCCCCAGCATTTT
TRBJ1-3 21 TRBD1 TRBV5-1 NA CASSSPRGQGSALDSGNTIYF TGCGCCAGCAGCTCTCCCCGCGGACAGGGAAGCGCCCTTGACTCTGGAAACACCATATATTTT